The 32 T cell receptor beta chains presented below share a single source sample, sequenced in a study of cytotoxic CD8 clonotypes in ibrutinib-treated CLL. The assay was immunoSEQ multiplex PCR, and TCRdb's table has in-frame clones only and misses some. Among some 81,000 clones, around 75% were seen once, and the ten largest hold approximately 4.4%. Sequenced material: PBMCs, taken after 12 months of ibrutinib treatment. The source is a human donor with chronic lymphocytic leukemia.

In its sample, this clone was seen once. The genes are TRBV4-3 and TRBJ2-3, with D possibly TRBD1 on 6 matching bases. The CDR3 is 17 amino acids. Germline CDR1 and CDR2: LGHNA and YSLEER. Trimming shortened V by 0 bases and J by 5 bases, and 18 bases separated the two germline ends. The CDR3 DNA reads TGCGCCAGCAGCCAAGATGGCCAGGGGCGACGGATAGATACGCAGTATTTT. Protein sequence: CASSQDGQGRRIDTQYF.

The chain combines TRBV5-4 with TRBJ2-3; 9 bases line up with TRBD2. Germline CDR1 and CDR2: SGHNT and YYREEE (reference sequence). This CDR3 is 13 amino acids long. V trimming: 7 bases; J trimming: 4 bases; junction bases outside the gene matches: 4. CDR3 bases: TGTGCCAGCGGGACTAGCCAGGCAGATACGCAGTATTTT. As protein: CASGTSQADTQYF.

The rearrangement joins TRBV4-2 to TRBJ1-6; D call uncertain. Trimming stripped 4 bases from V and 0 bases from J, with 7 bases between. CDR1 is LGHNA, CDR2 YNFKEQ, per germline. The CDR3 spans 15 residues. For the CDR3, the DNA is TGTGCCAGCAGCCTTGGGGTCTCCTATAATTCACCCCTCCACTTT. The encoded protein is CASSLGVSYNSPLHF.

The V gene is TRBV18, the J gene TRBJ2-1; the D gene is possibly TRBD1 (6 bases). The CDR3 runs to 15 residues. Germline V lookup: CDR1 KGHSH, CDR2 LQKENI. V lost 3 bases and J 4 bases, leaving 13 bases between the germline ends. The CDR3 loop reads CASSPGGAGYNEQFF. CDR3 in DNA: TGTGCCAGCTCACCTGGGGGCGCAGGTTACAATGAGCAGTTCTTC.

V and J are TRBV6-6 and TRBJ1-1, with 7 bases aligning to TRBD1. The J segment lost 3 bases and the V segment lost 6 bases, leaving 10 bases of the junction unmatched. The CDR3 contains 15 residues. Germline CDR1 is MNHNY and CDR2 is SVGAGI (reference sequence). The CDR3 nucleotides read TGTGCCAGCAGCCGCAACACAGGGGCGGACACTGAAGCTTTCTTT. This gives the protein CASSRNTGADTEAFF.

CDR3 loop: CAWAHGTGGVGELFF. The CDR3 DNA sequence: TGTGCCTGGGCCCATGGGACAGGGGGGGTCGGGGAGCTGTTTTTT. The chain joins TRBV30 to TRBJ2-2, with 11 bases matching TRBD1. V lost 5 bases and J lost 7; bases outside the gene matches: 9. The CDR3 has 15 residues. Germline CDR1 and CDR2: GTSNPN and SVGIG (reference sequence).

This clone has just a few counts. The chain is built from TRBV7-9 and TRBJ1-1; D remains unclear. The V end was cut by 3 bases, the J end by 4 bases, with 9 bases between. The CDR3 loop spans 13 amino acids. Germline CDR1 reads SEHNR; CDR2 reads FQNEAQ (reference sequence). Here the CDR3 reads CASSFGQATEAFF. CDR3 coding DNA: TGTGCCAGCAGCTTCGGGCAGGCCACTGAAGCTTTCTTT.

The chain uses TRBV5-1 and TRBJ1-4; D is unresolved. The germline CDR1 and CDR2 sequences are SGHRS and YFSETQ. The CDR3 contains 14 residues. V lost 2 bases to trimming and J lost 0 bases, with 5 bases between them. CDR3 DNA: TGCGCCAGCAGCTTCGGGTCAACTAATGAAAAACTGTTTTTT. It codes for CASSFGSTNEKLFF.

This clone counts as medium-sized. The V and J genes are TRBV7-3 and TRBJ2-2, with D unclear. CDR3 length equals 15 residues. CDR1 and CDR2 (germline): SGHTA, FQGTGA. V was trimmed by 4 bases and J by 1 base, leaving 10 bases between them. The CDR3 DNA reads as TGTGCCAGCAGCTCCCGACGAGAGAACACCGGGGAGCTGTTTTTT. It encodes CASSSRRENTGELFF. Combining the CDR3 with reference TRBV7-3 and TRBJ2-2 gives the whole variable domain GAGVSQTPSNKVTEKGKYVELRCDPISGHTALYWYRQSLGQGPEFLIYFQGTGAADDSGLPNDRFFAVRPEGSVSTLKIQRTERGDSAVYLCASSSRRENTGELFFGEGSRLTVL.

A few counts support this clone. CDR3 nucleotide sequence: TGTGCCAGCTCACCGGCCGGTGGCAGGGCGAACTATGGCTACACCTTC. It translates to CASSPAGGRANYGYTF. The rearrangement joins TRBV18 to TRBJ1-2; TRBD1 is a possible D gene (5 bases). The CDR3 length is 16 residues. The germline V and J ends were trimmed by 3 bases and 2 bases, with 16 bases remaining between them. In germline, CDR1 is KGHSH, CDR2 LQKENI. Full variable domain (missing parts from reference TRBV18 and TRBJ1-2): NAGVMQNPRHLVRRRGQEARLRCSPMKGHSHVYWYRQLPEEGLKFMVYLQKENIIDESGMPKERFSAEFPKEGPSILRIQQVVRGDSAAYFCASSPAGGRANYGYTFGSGTRLTVV.

The CDR3 sequence: CASTPADSYEQYF. CDR3 DNA: TGTGCCAGCACCCCCGCAGATTCCTACGAGCAGTACTTC. This chain links TRBV27 with TRBJ2-7; D unclear. Deletions cut 7 bases from V and 1 base from J, with 11 bases between. CDR1 MNHEY and CDR2 SMNVEV come from the germline V gene (reference sequence). The CDR3 has 13 residues.

The chain carries TRBV9 and TRBJ2-3; possible D gene TRBD2, 7 bases. From germline, CDR1 is SGDLS and CDR2 YYNGEE. The CDR3 runs 17 residues. Trimming stripped 4 bases from V and 0 bases from J, with 18 bases between. The CDR3 DNA follows: TGTGCCAGCAGCCCGGGGGCCCTTAGCGGGAGCACAGATACGCAGTATTTT. Translated, it gives CASSPGALSGSTDTQYF.

This clone has just one count. The chain uses TRBV6-1 and TRBJ2-5, with D possibly being TRBD2 (5 bases). V gave up 10 bases and J gave up 1 base, with 16 bases separating them. Germline V gene data show CDR1 as MNHNS and CDR2 as SASEGT. The CDR3 spans 14 residues. Here the CDR3 DNA reads TGTGCCACCGCAAAGACTGGGAGCCAAGAGACCCAGTACTTC. Translated, it gives CATAKTGSQETQYF.

The chain has TRBV7-2 and TRBJ1-5; possibly TRBD1 for D (5 bases). This CDR3 region has 14 residues. V was trimmed by 1 base and J by 5 bases, leaving 9 bases between them. Germline V CDR1 and CDR2: SGHTA, FQGNSA. The CDR3 protein is CASSLGQSHQPQHF. The CDR3 bases are TGTGCCAGCAGCTTAGGACAGTCTCATCAGCCCCAGCATTTT.

On this clone itself: A junction boundary mismatches the germline segment, possibly from a read error. The chain recombines TRBV7-2 with TRBJ2-4; TRBD1 or TRBD2 may be the D gene (5 bases each). CDR3 length: 14 residues. Germline V gene sequence: CDR1 SGHTA, CDR2 FQGNSA. In DNA form, the CDR3 reads TGTGCCAGCAGCCCCCTGGGTGGGGGACCCCAGTCGGACTTC. This codes for CASSPLGGGPQSDF.

The chain uses TRBV4-3 and TRBJ2-4; 7 bases line up with TRBD1. The CDR3 spans 21 residues. The germline gives CDR1 LGHNA, CDR2 YSLEER. The junction had 17 bases not matched to a gene; V was cut back by 0 bases and J by 0 bases. The CDR3 spells CASSQDAPFLGQSLAKNIQYF. In DNA form, the CDR3 reads TGCGCCAGCAGCCAAGATGCCCCCTTTTTGGGACAGTCCCTAGCCAAAAACATTCAGTACTTC.

The chain recombines TRBV19 with TRBJ2-2; 9 positions agree with TRBD2. CDR3 size: 15 residues. With 6 bases clipped from V and 5 bases from J, the junction kept 7 bases outside the gene matches. CDR1 LNHDA and CDR2 SQIVND come from the germline V gene (reference sequence). Here the CDR3 reads CASSKTSGRTGELFF. The CDR3, as DNA: TGTGCCAGTAGCAAAACTAGCGGGCGAACCGGGGAGCTGTTTTTT.

This rearrangement joins TRBV19 to TRBJ2-7; 10 nucleotides line up with TRBD1. The germline V gene encodes CDR1 LNHDA and CDR2 SQIVND (reference sequence). J was trimmed by 5 bases and V by 1 base; bases with no gene match: 2. The CDR3 runs 14 residues. CDR3 region: CASSIGDRGDEQYF. The CDR3, as DNA: TGTGCCAGTAGTATAGGGGACAGGGGTGACGAGCAGTACTTC. Full variable domain (missing parts from reference TRBV19 and TRBJ2-7): DGGITQSPKYLFRKEGQNVTLSCEQNLNHDAMYWYRQDPGQGLRLIYYSQIVNDFQKGDIAEGYSVSREKKESFPLTVTSAQKNPTAFYLCASSIGDRGDEQYFGPGTRLTVT.

The chain recombines TRBV6-5 with TRBJ2-1; D is undetermined. The germline gives CDR1 MNHEY, CDR2 SVGAGI. Deletions cut 6 bases from V and 5 bases from J, with 11 bases between. This CDR3 comprises 13 residues. The CDR3 loop is CASSPTGHNEQFF. For the CDR3, the DNA is TGTGCCAGCAGCCCTACGGGCCACAATGAGCAGTTCTTC.

The rearrangement joins TRBV7-2 to TRBJ2-7; D is uncertain. This CDR3 is built from 13 residues. CDR1 is SGHTA, CDR2 FQGNSA, per germline. Deletions cut 1 base from V and 4 bases from J, with 8 bases between. CDR3 bases: TGTGCCAGCAGCTTAGTGTCTGGATACGAGCAGTACTTC. Translation gives CASSLVSGYEQYF.

Comments on this clone: Other DNA variants within this sample encode the same CDR3. The V gene is TRBV29-1, the J gene TRBJ1-3; D is uncertain. The CDR3 is 12 residues long. Germline CDR1 is SQVTM and CDR2 is ANQGSEA. The V end was cut by 4 bases, the J end by 3 bases, with 7 bases between. For the CDR3, the DNA is TGCAGCGTTGTGGTAGTTGGAAACACCATATATTTT. As protein: CSVVVVGNTIYF.

This clone was seen just once. The gene calls are TRBV19 and TRBJ1-3; D ambiguous. CDR3 length equals 15 residues. Trimming cost V 5 bases and J 0 bases, with 11 bases left between them. Germline CDR1 LNHDA, CDR2 SQIVND (reference sequence). CDR3 loop: CASSRTRGSGNTIYF. The CDR3 bases are TGTGCCAGTAGTCGGACCCGGGGCTCTGGAAACACCATATATTTT.

The V and J genes are TRBV6-5 and TRBJ1-3; 9 positions match TRBD1. After removal of 6 bases from V and 4 bases from J, the junction contained 7 bases not matched to a gene. Germline CDR1 reads MNHEY; CDR2 reads SVGAGI. The CDR3 is 15 residues long. The CDR3 DNA follows: TGTGCCAGCAGCTCCCCGGGACAGGGAGGAAACACCATATATTTT. Its protein is CASSSPGQGGNTIYF.

The J gene is TRBJ2-3, the V gene TRBV5-6, with D possibly being TRBD2 (6 bases). Trimming stripped 3 bases from V and 0 bases from J, with 14 bases between. CDR3 length equals 16 residues. Germline V CDR1 and CDR2: SGHDT, YYEEEE. CDR3 in DNA: TGTGCCAGCAGCTGGGCGGGGCCTTTTAGCACAGATACGCAGTATTTT. Translation: CASSWAGPFSTDTQYF.

The chain carries TRBV27 and TRBJ1-5; D possibly corresponds to TRBD1 (6 bases). Trimming left V 6 bases short and J 9 bases short, with 18 bases between. The CDR3 covers 14 residues. Germline loops: CDR1 MNHEY, CDR2 SMNVEV (reference sequence). The CDR3 loop reads CASRGRGRGGPQHF. As DNA, the CDR3 is TGTGCCAGCAGGGGCAGGGGCCGGGGTGGGCCCCAGCATTTT.

The chain has TRBV4-2 and TRBJ1-4; D is unresolved. V was pared by 2 bases and J by 7 bases, with 14 bases between. Germline V CDR1 and CDR2: LGHNA, YNFKEQ. The CDR3 has 15 residues. CDR3 in amino acids: CASSQTGAPGEKLFF. Here the CDR3 DNA reads TGTGCCAGCAGCCAAACCGGAGCCCCGGGTGAAAAACTGTTTTTT.

The chain is built from TRBV5-4 and TRBJ1-5; D gene ambiguous. Germline V gene sequence: CDR1 SGHNT, CDR2 YYREEE (reference sequence). The CDR3 loop spans 13 amino acids. V lost 4 bases, J lost 4 bases, and 9 bases lay in between. This CDR3 reads CASSADRNQPQHF. Here the CDR3 DNA reads TGTGCCAGCAGCGCGGACCGAAATCAGCCCCAGCATTTT.

The chain combines TRBV28 with TRBJ2-2, with 11 positions matching TRBD2. Germline CDR1 is MDHEN and CDR2 is SYDVKM. With V trimmed by 6 bases and J by 0 bases, 9 bases remained unmatched. The CDR3 runs to 18 residues. The CDR3 region is CASRLPPGLAANTGELFF. In DNA, the CDR3 is TGTGCCAGCAGACTACCCCCGGGACTAGCGGCGAACACCGGGGAGCTGTTTTTT. The full variable domain, its missing parts supplied by reference TRBV28 and TRBJ2-2, is DVKVTQSSRYLVKRTGEKVFLECVQDMDHENMFWYRQDPGLGLRLIYFSYDVKMKEKGDIPEGYSVSREKKERFSLILESASTNQTSMYLCASRLPPGLAANTGELFFGEGSRLTVL.

The chain couples TRBV6-1 to TRBJ2-1, with 9 bases fitting TRBD2. This CDR3 contains 15 residues. V shed 2 bases, J shed 5 bases, and the junction held 4 bases outside the gene matches. The germline CDR1 and CDR2 sequences are MNHNS and SASEGT. The DNA for the CDR3 is TGTGCCAGCAGTGAACTAGCGGGAAGAAACAATGAGCAGTTCTTC. This translates into CASSELAGRNNEQFF.

This clone was observed a few times. This chain connects TRBV11-1 to TRBJ2-7; no reliable D call. This CDR3 is 11 amino acids long. The germline V and J ends were trimmed by 5 bases and 9 bases, with 11 bases remaining between them. Germline CDR1 is SGHAT and CDR2 is FQDESV (reference sequence). The CDR3 reads CASSERGGQYF. In nucleotides, the CDR3 is TGTGCCAGCAGCGAACGAGGCGGGCAGTACTTC.

This clone is a singleton in its sample. The chain recombines TRBV13 with TRBJ2-1, with TRBD2 matching 9 bases. The CDR3 is 18 amino acids. After removal of 5 bases from V and 8 bases from J, the junction contained 19 bases not matched to a gene. Germline CDR1 reads PRHDT; CDR2 reads FYEKMQ (reference sequence). CDR3 sequence (DNA): TGTGCCAGCAGCCTCCCGTCCTGGGAGGCGGGAGGGCATCATGAGCAGTTCTTC. Encoded protein: CASSLPSWEAGGHHEQFF.

The V gene is TRBV7-2, the J gene TRBJ1-6, with 7 bases lining up with TRBD1. The V segment lost 6 bases and the J segment 8 bases; nucleotides outside the gene matches: 4. The CDR3 consists of 13 residues. Germline V gene data show CDR1 as SGHTA and CDR2 as FQGNSA. CDR3 bases: TGTGCCAGCAGGCGACAGGGCGATTCACCCCTCCACTTT. Its protein product is CASRRQGDSPLHF.